The next 6 T cell receptor beta chains were all read from a single sample in a study of blood T cells in healthy people across ages. The use of a sample-barcoded 5' primer and a J-beta primer mix characterized a second PCR of about 7 to 12 cycles. TCRdb recomputed calls from the 5' RACE reads with MiXCR, one row per CDR3 protein. The data show about 400,000 distinct CDR3 sequences, with approximately 52% seen just once and over 40% held by the top ten. Sequencing used blood. The receptor source for this set is a man between 60 and 75 years old in good health.

Only a few counts were recorded for this clonotype. The chain recombines TRBV2 with TRBJ1-2; D remains unclear. Germline V gene data show CDR1 as SNHLY and CDR2 as FYNNEI. This CDR3 has 13 amino acids. Trimming removed 6 bases at V and 4 bases at J, with 12 bases between. Here the CDR3 reads CASRALGFYGYTF. DNA for the CDR3: TGTGCCAGCAGGGCGCTAGGATTCTATGGCTACACCTTC.

The V call is TRBV3-1, the J call TRBJ1-1; D uncertain. The CDR3 has 16 residues. The V end lost 1 base, the J end lost 6 bases, and 18 bases lay between the germline ends. Germline V gene data show CDR1 as LGHDT and CDR2 as YNNKEL (reference sequence). The CDR3 bases are TGTGCCAGCAGCCAAGCCCGGATGACCGGTTTGGCTGAAGCTTTCTTT. This translates into CASSQARMTGLAEAFF.

In this sample, this clonotype turned up many times. This rearrangement joins TRBV5-5 to TRBJ2-5; TRBD2 matches at 10 bases. V lost 1 base and J lost 5; bases outside the gene matches: 8. The CDR3 contains 16 residues. Germline V gene sequence: CDR1 SGHKS, CDR2 YYEKEE (reference sequence). Here the CDR3 reads CASSLQASGGRETQYF. CDR3 bases: TGTGCCAGCAGCTTGCAGGCTAGCGGGGGCCGGGAGACCCAGTACTTC.

This rearrangement joins TRBV10-3 to TRBJ2-5; 7 nucleotides align to TRBD2. Germline V lookup: CDR1 ENHRY, CDR2 SYGVKD. This CDR3 has 15 residues. V lost 2 bases, J lost 11 bases, and 14 bases stayed unmatched. The CDR3: CAISEGREKTNEQYF. As DNA, the CDR3 is TGTGCCATCAGTGAGGGGCGGGAGAAGACGAATGAGCAGTACTTC.

This clonotype was seen ten or more times. The V gene is TRBV29-1, the J gene TRBJ2-7; 8 bases are a match to TRBD1. The length of the CDR3 is 12 residues. Unmatched junction bases numbered 4, after V lost 7 bases and J lost 2 bases. Germline CDR1 SQVTM, CDR2 ANQGSEA. This CDR3 is CSAGTGPYEQYF. The CDR3 bases are TGCAGCGCCGGGACAGGTCCCTACGAGCAGTACTTC.

The J gene is TRBJ2-5, the V gene TRBV12-1. TRBV12-1 is given as a pseudogene. The CDR3 covers 14 residues. CDR3 residues: CASSFEADQETQYF. The CDR3 nucleotides are TGTGCCAGCAGCTTTGAAGCAGACCAAGAGACCCAGTACTTC.